The T cell receptor beta chain described here comes from a study of CD8+ T cells in alopecia areata. Study results and limitations: While patients received tofacitinib, many expanded lesional clones remained present in scalp and blood.

Treatment defined: oral pan-JAK inhibitor, 5-10 mg twice daily. Extracted RNA was reverse transcribed into cDNA, the sequencing template. Sequencing was performed with immunoSEQ multiplex PCR; in TCRdb, only in-frame clones are kept and a portion is missing. The data contain 270,000 or so clones, roughly 50% of them singletons. On this clone: Its antigen is not identified.

Material: CD4+ T cells sorted from blood, obtained at week 24, from a patient treated with tofacitinib. This TCR came from a human donor with alopecia areata.

CDR3 sequence reads: CAWSSGGSDEKLFF. In nucleotides, the CDR3 is TGTGCCTGGAGTTCGGGGGGCAGTGATGAAAAACTGTTTTTT. The gene calls are TRBV30 and TRBJ1-4; a weak D match, TRBD1 (6 bases). The V end was cut by 2 bases, the J end by 6 bases, with 13 bases between. Germline loops: CDR1 GTSNPN, CDR2 SVGIG (reference sequence). The CDR3 runs to 14 residues.